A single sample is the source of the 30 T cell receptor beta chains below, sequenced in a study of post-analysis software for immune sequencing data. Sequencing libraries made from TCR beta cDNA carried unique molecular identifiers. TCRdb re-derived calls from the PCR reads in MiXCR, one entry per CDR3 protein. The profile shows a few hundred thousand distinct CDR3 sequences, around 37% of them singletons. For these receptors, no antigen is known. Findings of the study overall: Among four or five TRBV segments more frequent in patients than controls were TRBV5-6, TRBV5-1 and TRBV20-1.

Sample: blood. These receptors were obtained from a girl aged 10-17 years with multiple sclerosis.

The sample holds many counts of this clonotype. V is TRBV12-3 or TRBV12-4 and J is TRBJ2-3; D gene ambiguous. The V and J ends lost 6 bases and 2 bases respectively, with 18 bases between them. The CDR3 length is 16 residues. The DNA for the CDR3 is TGTGCCAGCAGCATATACCCAGGAGTAGCCACAGATACGCAGTATTTT. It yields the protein CASSIYPGVATDTQYF.

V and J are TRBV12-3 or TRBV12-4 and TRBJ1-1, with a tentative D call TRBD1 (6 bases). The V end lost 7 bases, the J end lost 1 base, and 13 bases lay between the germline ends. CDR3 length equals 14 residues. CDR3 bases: TGTGCCAGCACCCTTGGGGGGCCGAACACTGAAGCTTTCTTT. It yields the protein CASTLGGPNTEAFF.

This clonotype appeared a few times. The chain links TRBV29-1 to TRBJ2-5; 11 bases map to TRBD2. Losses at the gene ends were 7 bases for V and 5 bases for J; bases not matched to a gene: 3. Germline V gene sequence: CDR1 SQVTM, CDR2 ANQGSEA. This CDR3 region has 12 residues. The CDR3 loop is CSASGGRETQYF. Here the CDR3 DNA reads TGCAGCGCTAGCGGGGGGCGCGAGACCCAGTACTTC.

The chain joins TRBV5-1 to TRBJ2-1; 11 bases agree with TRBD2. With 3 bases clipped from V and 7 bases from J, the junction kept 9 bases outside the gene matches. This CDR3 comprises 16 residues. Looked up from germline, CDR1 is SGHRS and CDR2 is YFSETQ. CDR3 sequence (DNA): TGCGCCAGCAGCTCACTAGCGGGGGCCCCAGGTAATGAGCAGTTCTTC. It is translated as CASSSLAGAPGNEQFF. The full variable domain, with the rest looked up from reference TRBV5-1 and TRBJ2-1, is KAGVTQTPRYLIKTRGQQVTLSCSPISGHRSVSWYQQTPGQGLQFLFEYFSETQRNKGNFPGRFSGRQFSNSRSEMNVSTLELGDSALYLCASSSLAGAPGNEQFFGPGTRLTVL.

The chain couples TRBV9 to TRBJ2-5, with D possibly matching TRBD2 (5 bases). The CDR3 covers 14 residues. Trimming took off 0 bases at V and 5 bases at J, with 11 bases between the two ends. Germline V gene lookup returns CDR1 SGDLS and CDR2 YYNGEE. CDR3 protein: CASSVGGAAETQYF. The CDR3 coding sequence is TGTGCCAGCAGCGTAGGGGGAGCTGCGGAGACCCAGTACTTC.

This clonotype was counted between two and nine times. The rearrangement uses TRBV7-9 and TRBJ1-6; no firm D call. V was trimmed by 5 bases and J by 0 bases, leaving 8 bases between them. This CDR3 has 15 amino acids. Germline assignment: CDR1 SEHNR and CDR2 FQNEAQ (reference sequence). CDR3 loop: CASSPQSSYNSPLHF. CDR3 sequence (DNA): TGTGCCAGCAGCCCCCAGAGCTCCTATAATTCACCCCTCCACTTT.

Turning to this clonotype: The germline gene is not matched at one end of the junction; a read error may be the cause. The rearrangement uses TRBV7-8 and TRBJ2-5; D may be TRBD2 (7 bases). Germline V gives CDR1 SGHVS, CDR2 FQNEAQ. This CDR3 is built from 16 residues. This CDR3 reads CASSPRRGGALEIQYF. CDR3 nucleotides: TGTGCCAGCAGCCCCCGAAGGGGGGGGGCCCTTGAGATCCAGTACTTC.

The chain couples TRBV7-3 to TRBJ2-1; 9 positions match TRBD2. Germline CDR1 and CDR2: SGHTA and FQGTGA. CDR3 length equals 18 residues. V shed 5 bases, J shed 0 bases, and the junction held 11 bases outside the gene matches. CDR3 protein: CASSPWIRRGGSYNEQFF. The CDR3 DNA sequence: TGTGCCAGCAGCCCTTGGATTCGGCGGGGGGGCTCCTACAATGAGCAGTTCTTC.

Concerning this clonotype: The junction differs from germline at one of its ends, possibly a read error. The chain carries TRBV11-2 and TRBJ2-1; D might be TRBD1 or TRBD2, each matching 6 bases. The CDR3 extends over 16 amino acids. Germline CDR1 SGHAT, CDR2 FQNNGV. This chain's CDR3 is CVSSRGRRGVNNEQFF. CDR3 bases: TGTGTCAGCAGCAGGGGCCGGAGGGGGGTTAACAATGAGCAGTTCTTC.

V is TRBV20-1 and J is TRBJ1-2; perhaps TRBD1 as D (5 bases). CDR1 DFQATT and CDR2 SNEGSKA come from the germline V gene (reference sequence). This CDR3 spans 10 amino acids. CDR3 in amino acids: CRGPGPRYTF. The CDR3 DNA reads TGCAGGGGTCCGGGACCGCGCTACACCTTC.

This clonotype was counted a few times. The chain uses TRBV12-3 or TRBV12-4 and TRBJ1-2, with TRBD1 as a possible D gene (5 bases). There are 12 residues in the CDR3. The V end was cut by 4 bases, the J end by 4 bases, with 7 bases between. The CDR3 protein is CASSSGCYGYTF. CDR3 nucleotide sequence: TGTGCCAGCAGTTCAGGGTGCTATGGCTACACCTTC.

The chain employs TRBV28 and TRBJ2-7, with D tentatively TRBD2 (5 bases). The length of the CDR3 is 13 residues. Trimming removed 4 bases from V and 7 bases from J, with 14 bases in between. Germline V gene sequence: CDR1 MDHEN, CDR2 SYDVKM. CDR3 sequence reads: CASSWAEAWEQYF. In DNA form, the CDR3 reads TGTGCCAGCAGTTGGGCGGAGGCTTGGGAGCAGTACTTC.

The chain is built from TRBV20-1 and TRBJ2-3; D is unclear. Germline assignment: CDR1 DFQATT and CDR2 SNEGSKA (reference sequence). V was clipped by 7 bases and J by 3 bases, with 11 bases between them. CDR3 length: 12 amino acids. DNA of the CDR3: TGCAGTGAGGCATCCCCTACAGATACGCAGTATTTT. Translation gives CSEASPTDTQYF.

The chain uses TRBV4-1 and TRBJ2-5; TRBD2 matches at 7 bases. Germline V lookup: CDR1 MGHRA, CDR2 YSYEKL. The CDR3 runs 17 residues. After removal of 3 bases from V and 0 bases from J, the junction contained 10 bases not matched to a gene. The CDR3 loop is CASSHGRGEPYQETQYF. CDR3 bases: TGCGCCAGCAGCCATGGACGGGGGGAACCGTACCAAGAGACCCAGTACTTC.

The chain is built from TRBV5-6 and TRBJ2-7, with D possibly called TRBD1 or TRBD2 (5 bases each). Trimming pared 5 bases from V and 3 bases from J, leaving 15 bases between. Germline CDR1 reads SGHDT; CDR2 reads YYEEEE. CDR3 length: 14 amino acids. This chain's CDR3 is CASRSGWGNYEQYF. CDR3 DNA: TGTGCCAGCAGATCCGGTTGGGGGAACTACGAGCAGTACTTC. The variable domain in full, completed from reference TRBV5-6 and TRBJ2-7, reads DAGVTQSPTHLIKTRGQQVTLRCSPKSGHDTVSWYQQALGQGPQFIFQYYEEEERQRGNFPDRFSGHQFPNYSSELNVNALLLGDSALYLCASRSGWGNYEQYFGPGTRLTVT.

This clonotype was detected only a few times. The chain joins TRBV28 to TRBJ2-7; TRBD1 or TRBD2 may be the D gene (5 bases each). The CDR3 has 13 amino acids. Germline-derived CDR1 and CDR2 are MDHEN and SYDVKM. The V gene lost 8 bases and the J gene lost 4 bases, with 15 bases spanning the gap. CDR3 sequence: CASGVGGIYEQYF. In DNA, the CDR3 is TGTGCCAGCGGGGTTGGGGGTATTTACGAGCAGTACTTC.

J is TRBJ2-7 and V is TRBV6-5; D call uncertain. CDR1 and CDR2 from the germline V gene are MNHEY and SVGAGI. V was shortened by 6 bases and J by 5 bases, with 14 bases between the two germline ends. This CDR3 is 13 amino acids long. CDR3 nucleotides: TGTGCCAGCAGGCTAGAAGCCGGACACGAGCAGTACTTC. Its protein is CASRLEAGHEQYF.

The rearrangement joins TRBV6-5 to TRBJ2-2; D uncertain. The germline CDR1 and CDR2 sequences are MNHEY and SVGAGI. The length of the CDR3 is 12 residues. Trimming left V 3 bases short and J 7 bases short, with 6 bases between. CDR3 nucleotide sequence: TGTGCCAGCAGTTATACTGTCGGGGAGCTGTTTTTT. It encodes CASSYTVGELFF.

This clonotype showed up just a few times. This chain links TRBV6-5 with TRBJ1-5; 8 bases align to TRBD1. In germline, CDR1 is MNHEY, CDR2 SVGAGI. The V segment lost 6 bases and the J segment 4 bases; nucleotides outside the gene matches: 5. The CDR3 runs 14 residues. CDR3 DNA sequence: TGTGCCAGCAGAGACAGGGGACTAAATCAGCCCCAGCATTTT. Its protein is CASRDRGLNQPQHF.

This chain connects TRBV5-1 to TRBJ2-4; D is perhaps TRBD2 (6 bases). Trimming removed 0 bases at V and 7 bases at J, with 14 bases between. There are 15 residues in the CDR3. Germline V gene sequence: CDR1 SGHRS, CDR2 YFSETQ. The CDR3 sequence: CASSLGGRKENIQYF. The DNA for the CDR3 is TGCGCCAGCAGCTTGGGGGGGAGGAAGGAGAACATTCAGTACTTC.

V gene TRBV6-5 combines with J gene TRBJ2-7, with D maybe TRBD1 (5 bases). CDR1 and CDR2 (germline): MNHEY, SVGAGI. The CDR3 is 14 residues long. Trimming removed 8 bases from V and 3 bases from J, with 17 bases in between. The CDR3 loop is CASAREVGVYEQYF. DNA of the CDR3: TGTGCCAGCGCCCGCGAGGTAGGGGTCTACGAGCAGTACTTC.

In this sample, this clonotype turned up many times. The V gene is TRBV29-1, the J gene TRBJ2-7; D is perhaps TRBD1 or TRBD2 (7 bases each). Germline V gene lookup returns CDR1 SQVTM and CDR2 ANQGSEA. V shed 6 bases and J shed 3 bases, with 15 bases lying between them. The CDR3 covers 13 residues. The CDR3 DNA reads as TGCAGCGTGGGGACTACAGGGGTCTACGAGCAGTACTTC. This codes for CSVGTTGVYEQYF.

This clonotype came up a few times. In nucleotides, the CDR3 is TGCGCCAGCAGCCAAGGGTTAGTCAGGGCCAACAATGAGCAGTTCTTC. Translation gives CASSQGLVRANNEQFF. The genes are TRBV4-1 and TRBJ2-1, with D perhaps TRBD1 (5 bases). Trimming pared 1 base from V and 5 bases from J, leaving 15 bases between. The germline V gene encodes CDR1 MGHRA and CDR2 YSYEKL. The CDR3 is 16 amino acids.

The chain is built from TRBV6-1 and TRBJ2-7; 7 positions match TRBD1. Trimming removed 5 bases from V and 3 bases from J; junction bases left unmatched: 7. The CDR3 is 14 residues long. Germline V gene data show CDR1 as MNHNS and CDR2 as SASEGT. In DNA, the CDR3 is TGTGCCAGCAGTTCGACAGGGACCGTCTACGAGCAGTACTTC. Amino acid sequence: CASSSTGTVYEQYF.

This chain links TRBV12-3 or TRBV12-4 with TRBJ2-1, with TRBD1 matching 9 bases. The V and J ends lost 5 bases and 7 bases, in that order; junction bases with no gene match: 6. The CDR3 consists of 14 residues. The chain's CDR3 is CASSPPGQGNEQFF. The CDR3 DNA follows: TGTGCCAGCAGTCCCCCGGGACAGGGAAATGAGCAGTTCTTC.

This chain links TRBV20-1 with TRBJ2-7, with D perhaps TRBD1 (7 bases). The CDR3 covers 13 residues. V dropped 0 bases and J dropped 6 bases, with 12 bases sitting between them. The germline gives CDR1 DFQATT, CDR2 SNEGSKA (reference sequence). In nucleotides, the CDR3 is TGCAGTGCTAGAGATTCAGGGGGGACCGAGCAGTACTTC. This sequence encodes CSARDSGGTEQYF.

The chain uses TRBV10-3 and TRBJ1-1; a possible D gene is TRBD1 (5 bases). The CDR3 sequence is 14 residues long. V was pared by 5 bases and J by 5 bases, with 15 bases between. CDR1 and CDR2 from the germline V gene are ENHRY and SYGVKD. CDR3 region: CAISIGEADTEAFF. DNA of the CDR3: TGTGCCATCAGTATAGGGGAAGCGGATACTGAAGCTTTCTTT.

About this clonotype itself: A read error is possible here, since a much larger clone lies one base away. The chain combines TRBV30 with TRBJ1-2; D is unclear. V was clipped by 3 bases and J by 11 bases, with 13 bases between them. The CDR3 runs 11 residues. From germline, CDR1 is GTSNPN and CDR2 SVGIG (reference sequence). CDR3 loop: CAWRARREYTF. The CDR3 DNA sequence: TGTGCCTGGAGGGCCCGGAGGGAATACACCTTC.

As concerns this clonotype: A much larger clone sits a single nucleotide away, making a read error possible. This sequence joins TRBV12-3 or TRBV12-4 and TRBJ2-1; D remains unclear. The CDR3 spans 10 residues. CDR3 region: CASSLNERFF. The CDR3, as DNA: TGTGCCAGCAGTTTAAATGAGCGGTTCTTC.

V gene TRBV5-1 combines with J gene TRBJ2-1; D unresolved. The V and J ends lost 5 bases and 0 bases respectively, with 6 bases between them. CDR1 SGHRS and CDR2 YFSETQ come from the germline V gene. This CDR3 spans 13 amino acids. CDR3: CASRSYSYNEQFF. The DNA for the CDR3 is TGCGCCAGCAGAAGCTACTCCTACAATGAGCAGTTCTTC.